This T cell receptor (beta chain) was recovered during a study of CD8 T cells in Susac syndrome. As for the study in general: When blood was drawn, the patients with Susac syndrome were therapy-naive, on corticosteroids, or on intravenous immunoglobulin alone.

It was negative isolation that provided the CD8+ and CD4+ T cells, whereas TEMRA cells were enriched by FACS. With random hexamers, roughly 0.45 to 1 ug RNA was reverse transcribed. Across 54 Vbeta and 13 Jbeta, immunoSEQ multiplex PCR amplified TCR beta CDR3. One entry per CDR3 protein results from TCRdb running MiXCR on the immunoSEQ multiplex PCR reads. The data hold about 170,000 distinct CDR3 sequences, with around 96% observed a single time. CDR3 length equals 13 residues. Trimming took off 3 bases at V and 1 base at J, with 6 bases between the two ends. Germline V gene sequence: CDR1 MGHDK, CDR2 SYGVNS.

Input material: CD4+ T cells from PBMCs. This TCR derives from a human donor with Susac syndrome. The chain couples TRBV25-1 to TRBJ1-1; D is ambiguous. Here the CDR3 DNA reads TGTGCCAGCAGTGATGGGCCGAACACTGAAGCTTTCTTT. Translated, it gives CASSDGPNTEAFF.